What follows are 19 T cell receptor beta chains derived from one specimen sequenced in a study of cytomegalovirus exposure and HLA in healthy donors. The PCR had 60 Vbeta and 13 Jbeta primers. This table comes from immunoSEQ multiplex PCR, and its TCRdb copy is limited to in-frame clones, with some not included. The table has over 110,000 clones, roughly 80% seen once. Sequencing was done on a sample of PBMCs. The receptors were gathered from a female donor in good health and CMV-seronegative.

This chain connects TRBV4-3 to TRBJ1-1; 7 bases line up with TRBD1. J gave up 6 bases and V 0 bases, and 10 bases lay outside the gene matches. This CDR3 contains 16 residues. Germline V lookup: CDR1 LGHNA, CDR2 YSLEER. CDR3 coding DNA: TGCGCCAGCAGCCAAGAGGCACAGGGGTTGAGGTCTGAAGCTTTCTTT. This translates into CASSQEAQGLRSEAFF.

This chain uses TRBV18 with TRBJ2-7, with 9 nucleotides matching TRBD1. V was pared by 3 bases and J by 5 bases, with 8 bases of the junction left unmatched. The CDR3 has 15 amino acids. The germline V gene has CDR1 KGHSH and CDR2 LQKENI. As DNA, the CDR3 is TGTGCCAGCTCACCCGGGGTGGGACAGGGTAACGAGCAGTACTTC. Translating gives CASSPGVGQGNEQYF.

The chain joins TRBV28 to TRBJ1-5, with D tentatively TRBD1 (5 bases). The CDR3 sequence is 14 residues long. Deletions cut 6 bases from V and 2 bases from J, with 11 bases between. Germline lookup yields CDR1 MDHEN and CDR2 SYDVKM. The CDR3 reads CASRSGGGNQPQHF. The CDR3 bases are TGTGCCAGCAGGAGCGGGGGGGGCAATCAGCCCCAGCATTTT.

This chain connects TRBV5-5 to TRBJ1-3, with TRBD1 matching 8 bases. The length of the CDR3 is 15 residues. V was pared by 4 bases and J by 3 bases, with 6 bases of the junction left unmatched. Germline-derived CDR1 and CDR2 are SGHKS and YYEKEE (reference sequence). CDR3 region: CASSLRTGNGNTIYF. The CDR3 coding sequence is TGTGCCAGCAGCCTAAGGACAGGGAATGGAAACACCATATATTTT.

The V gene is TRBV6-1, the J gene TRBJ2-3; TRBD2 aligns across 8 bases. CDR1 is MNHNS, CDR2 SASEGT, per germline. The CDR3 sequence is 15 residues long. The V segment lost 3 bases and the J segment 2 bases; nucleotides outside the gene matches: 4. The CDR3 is CASSETSVFTDTQYF. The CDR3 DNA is TGTGCCAGCAGTGAGACTAGCGTTTTCACAGATACGCAGTATTTT.

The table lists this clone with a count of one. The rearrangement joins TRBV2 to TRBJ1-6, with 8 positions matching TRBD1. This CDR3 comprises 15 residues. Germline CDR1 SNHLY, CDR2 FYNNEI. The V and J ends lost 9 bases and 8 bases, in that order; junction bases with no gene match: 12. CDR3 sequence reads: CARSTTPGQDSPLHF. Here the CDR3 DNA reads TGTGCCAGATCCACAACTCCGGGACAGGATTCACCCCTCCACTTT.

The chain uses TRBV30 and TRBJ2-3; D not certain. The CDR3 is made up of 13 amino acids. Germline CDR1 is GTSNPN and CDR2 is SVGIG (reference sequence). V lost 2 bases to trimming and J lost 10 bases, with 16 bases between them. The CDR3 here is CAWSPGLVVAQYF. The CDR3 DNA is TGTGCCTGGAGTCCCGGGTTGGTAGTGGCGCAGTATTTT.

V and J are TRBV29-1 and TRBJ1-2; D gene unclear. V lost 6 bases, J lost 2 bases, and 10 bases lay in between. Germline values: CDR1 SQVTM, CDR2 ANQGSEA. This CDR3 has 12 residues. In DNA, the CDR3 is TGCAGCGTACAGACGGGAAACTATGGCTACACCTTC. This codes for CSVQTGNYGYTF.

CDR3 in amino acids: CASSRVPGEGYTF. CDR3 in DNA: TGTGCCAGCAGCCGAGTTCCAGGGGAAGGCTACACCTTC. The chain carries TRBV7-6 and TRBJ1-2, with D tentatively TRBD1 (6 bases). Trimming stripped 5 bases from V and 8 bases from J, with 15 bases between. CDR3 length equals 13 residues. Germline assignment: CDR1 SGHVS and CDR2 FNYEAQ.

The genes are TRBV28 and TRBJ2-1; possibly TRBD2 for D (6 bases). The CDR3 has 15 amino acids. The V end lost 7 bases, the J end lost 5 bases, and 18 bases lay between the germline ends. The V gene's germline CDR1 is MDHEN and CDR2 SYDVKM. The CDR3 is CASIPRGSGNNEQFF. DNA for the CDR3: TGTGCCAGCATCCCCCGGGGGAGTGGGAACAATGAGCAGTTCTTC.

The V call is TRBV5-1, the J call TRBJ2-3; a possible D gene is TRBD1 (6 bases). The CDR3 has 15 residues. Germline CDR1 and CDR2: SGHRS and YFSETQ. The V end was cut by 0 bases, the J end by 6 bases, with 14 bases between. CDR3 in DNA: TGCGCCAGCAGCTTGGAAGGGGGAGCCCCCGATACGCAGTATTTT. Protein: CASSLEGGAPDTQYF.

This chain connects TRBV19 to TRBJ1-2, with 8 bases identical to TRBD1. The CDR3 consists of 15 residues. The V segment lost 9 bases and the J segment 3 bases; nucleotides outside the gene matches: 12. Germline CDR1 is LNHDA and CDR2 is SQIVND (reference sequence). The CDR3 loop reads CASLRGAGGHYGYTF. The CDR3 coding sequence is TGTGCCAGCCTTCGGGGGGCAGGGGGCCACTATGGCTACACCTTC.

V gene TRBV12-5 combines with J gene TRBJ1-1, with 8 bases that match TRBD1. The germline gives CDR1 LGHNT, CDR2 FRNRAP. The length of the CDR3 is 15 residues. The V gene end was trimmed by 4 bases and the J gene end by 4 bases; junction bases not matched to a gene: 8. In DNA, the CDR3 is TGTGCTAGTGGTTCCGGACAGGGCTTGGGCACTGAAGCTTTCTTT. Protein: CASGSGQGLGTEAFF.

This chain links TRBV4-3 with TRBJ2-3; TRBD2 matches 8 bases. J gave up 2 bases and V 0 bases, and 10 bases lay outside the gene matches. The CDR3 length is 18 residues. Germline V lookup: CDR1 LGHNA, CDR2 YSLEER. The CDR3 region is CASSQDFGGGMFTDTQYF. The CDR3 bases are TGCGCCAGCAGCCAAGATTTCGGGGGGGGAATGTTCACAGATACGCAGTATTTT.

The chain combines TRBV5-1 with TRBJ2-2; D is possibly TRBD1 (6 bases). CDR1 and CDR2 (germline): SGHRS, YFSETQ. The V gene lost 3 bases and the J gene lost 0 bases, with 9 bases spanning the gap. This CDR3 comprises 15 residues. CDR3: CASSSDRPNTGELFF. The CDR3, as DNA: TGCGCCAGCAGCTCTGACAGGCCGAACACCGGGGAGCTGTTTTTT. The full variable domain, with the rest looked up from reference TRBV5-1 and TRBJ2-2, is KAGVTQTPRYLIKTRGQQVTLSCSPISGHRSVSWYQQTPGQGLQFLFEYFSETQRNKGNFPGRFSGRQFSNSRSEMNVSTLELGDSALYLCASSSDRPNTGELFFGEGSRLTVL.

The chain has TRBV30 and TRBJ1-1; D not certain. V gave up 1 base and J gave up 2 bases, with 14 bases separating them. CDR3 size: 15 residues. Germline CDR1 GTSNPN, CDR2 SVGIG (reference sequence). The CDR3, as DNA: TGTGCCTGGAGTGCCGGATCCGGGTCCAACACTGAAGCTTTCTTT. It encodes CAWSAGSGSNTEAFF.

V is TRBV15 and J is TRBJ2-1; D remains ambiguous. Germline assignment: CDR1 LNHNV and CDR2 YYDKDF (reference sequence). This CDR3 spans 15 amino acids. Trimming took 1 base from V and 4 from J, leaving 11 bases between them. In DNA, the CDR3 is TGTGCCACCAGCAGAGGTTGGAGAAAATACAATGAGCAGTTCTTC. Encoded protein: CATSRGWRKYNEQFF.

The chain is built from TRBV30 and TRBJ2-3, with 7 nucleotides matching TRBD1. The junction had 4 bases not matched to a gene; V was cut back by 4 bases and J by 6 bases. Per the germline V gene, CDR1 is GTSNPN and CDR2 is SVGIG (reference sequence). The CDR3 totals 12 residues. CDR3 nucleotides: TGTGCCTGGAATTCGGGACAGGATACGCAGTATTTT. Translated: CAWNSGQDTQYF.

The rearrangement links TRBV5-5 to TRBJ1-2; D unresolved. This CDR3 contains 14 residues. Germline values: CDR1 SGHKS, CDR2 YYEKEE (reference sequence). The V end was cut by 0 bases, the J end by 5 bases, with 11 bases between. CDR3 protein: CASSLAGRGYGYTF. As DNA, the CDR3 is TGTGCCAGCAGCTTGGCCGGCAGAGGGTATGGCTACACCTTC.